What follows describes a single T cell receptor (beta chain). Its antigen is not identified. CD4+ T cell isolation took place after 10 days of culture. According to PCR results, the person was infected with SARS-CoV-2 between March and December 2020. This sample was taken from a study of vaccination effects on CD4 cells after COVID-19. Across the whole study: Roughly 2 million PBMC per well were cultured with approximately 10 IU/ml IL-2 and around 9.4 ug/ml peptides.

General study findings and limits: Clones induced by infection and by vaccine showed marked clonal contraction late after vaccination.

Clones were sequenced by immunoSEQ multiplex PCR, and TCRdb holds only the in-frame ones, with some missing. Of approximately 45,000 clones in the sample, around 70% were seen once. The receptor comes from a human donor who had a prior SARS-CoV-2 infection. Sequenced material: CD4+ T cells from PBMCs cultured without peptide, taken before COVID-19 vaccination.

Here the CDR3 DNA reads TGCGCCAGCAGCTTGGATCTCTCAGATACGCAGTATTTT. It yields the protein CASSLDLSDTQYF. The chain has TRBV5-1 and TRBJ2-3; D unclear. Germline lookup yields CDR1 SGHRS and CDR2 YFSETQ. The CDR3 covers 13 residues. V lost 0 bases and J 4 bases, leaving 6 bases between the germline ends.